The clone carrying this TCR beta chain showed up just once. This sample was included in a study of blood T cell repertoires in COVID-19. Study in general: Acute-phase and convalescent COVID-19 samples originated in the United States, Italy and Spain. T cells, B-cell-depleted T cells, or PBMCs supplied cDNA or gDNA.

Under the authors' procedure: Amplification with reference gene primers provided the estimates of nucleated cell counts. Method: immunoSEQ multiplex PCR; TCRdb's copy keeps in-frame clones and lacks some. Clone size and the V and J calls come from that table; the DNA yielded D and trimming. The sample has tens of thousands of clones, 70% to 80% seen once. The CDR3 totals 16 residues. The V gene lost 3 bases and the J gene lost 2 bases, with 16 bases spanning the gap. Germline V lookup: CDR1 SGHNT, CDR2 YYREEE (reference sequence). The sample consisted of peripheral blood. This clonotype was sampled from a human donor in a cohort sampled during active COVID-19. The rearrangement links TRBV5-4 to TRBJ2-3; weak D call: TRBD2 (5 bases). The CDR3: CASSWDRTQSTDTQYF. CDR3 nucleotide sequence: TGTGCCAGCAGCTGGGATAGGACTCAATCCACAGATACGCAGTATTTT.